Listed below are T cell receptor beta chains from one sample, sequenced in a study of identical twins. TCRdb passed the 5' RACE reads through MiXCR, listing each CDR3 protein once. Of some 900,000 distinct CDR3 sequences in the sample, 10% to 15% were seen once. The sample also formed part of further work on yellow fever vaccine responses in identical twins.

Sequenced sample: PBMCs. These receptors were taken from a woman aged 18-35 years in good health. Each CDR3 is given with its conserved first and last residue. A D gene is named only where the DNA matches it firmly. Not every row has a clone size; where given, it reads once, few, many or a size class.

cdr3_aa	cdr3_nt	d_call	v_call	j_call	clone_size
CASSLGGGLAAKETQYF	TGCGCCAGCAGCTTGGGGGGGGGACTAGCGGCGAAAGAGACCCAGTACTTC	TRBD2	TRBV5-1	TRBJ2-5	.
CATRATGSGGELFF	TGTGCCACCCGAGCGACAGGGTCAGGCGGGGAGCTGTTTTTT	TRBD1	TRBV6-1	TRBJ2-2	few
CSARGQGDGSPLHF	TGCAGTGCTCGAGGACAGGGGGATGGTTCACCCCTCCACTTT	TRBD1	TRBV20-1	TRBJ1-6	.
CASSVRGPPNNSPLHF	TGCGCCAGCAGTGTTCGTGGGCCCCCTAATAATTCACCCCTCCACTTT	.	TRBV10-2	TRBJ1-6	few
CASKVAGGPLNEQFF	TGTGCCAGCAAAGTAGCGGGGGGGCCATTGAATGAGCAGTTCTTC	TRBD2	TRBV12-3/TRBV12-4	TRBJ2-1	many
CASSLAGRSIQYF	TGCGCCAGCAGCTTGGCCGGCAGAAGCATTCAGTACTTC	.	TRBV5-1	TRBJ2-4	few
CASSQEVAANFVQQFF	TGCGCCAGCAGCCAAGAAGTGGCGGCAAACTTCGTTCAGCAGTTCTTC	.	TRBV4-1	TRBJ2-1	.
CASSSMTSFDIQYF	TGTGCCAGCAGTTCCATGACTAGTTTTGACATTCAGTACTTC	.	TRBV27	TRBJ2-4	.
CSARVAGGVNEQFF	TGCAGTGCTAGAGTAGCGGGAGGGGTCAATGAGCAGTTCTTC	TRBD2	TRBV20-1	TRBJ2-1	few
CATSDNEGTSGSSSYNEQFF	TGTGCCACCAGTGACAATGAAGGGACTAGCGGGAGTAGTTCCTACAATGAGCAGTTCTTC	TRBD2	TRBV24-1	TRBJ2-1	many
CASSLASGLAGVGLVRNEQFF	TGTGCCAGCAGCTTAGCCTCGGGACTAGCGGGAGTAGGTTTGGTTCGGAATGAGCAGTTCTTC	TRBD2	TRBV7-2	TRBJ2-1	few
CASSDEGSHEQYF	TGTGCCAGCAGTGATGAGGGCTCCCACGAGCAGTACTTC	.	TRBV25-1	TRBJ2-7	.
CASSLAPNSAETQYF	TGTGCCAGCAGCTTAGCACCGAATAGCGCGGAGACCCAGTACTTC	.	TRBV11-2	TRBJ2-5	.
CASSRSGRGNTGELFF	TGTGCCAGCAGCCGCAGCGGGAGAGGGAACACCGGGGAGCTGTTTTTT	TRBD2	TRBV7-9	TRBJ2-2	.
CASSEVIGTGNTIYF	TGTGCCAGCAGTGAAGTTATTGGTACTGGAAACACCATATATTTT	.	TRBV6-1	TRBJ1-3	few
CASSPRVGPPYEQYF	TGTGCCAGCAGCCCCCGGGTAGGGCCCCCCTACGAGCAGTACTTC	.	TRBV7-9	TRBJ2-7	few
CSASGLAGEQFF	TGCAGTGCCAGCGGACTAGCCGGTGAGCAGTTCTTC	TRBD2	TRBV20-1	TRBJ2-1	few
CASSPSLQGRGETQYF	TGTGCCAGCTCACCTAGCCTTCAGGGGAGGGGAGAGACCCAGTACTTC	.	TRBV18	TRBJ2-5	few
CASSPEFRPGEGSSGANVLTF	TGTGCCAGCAGTCCGGAGTTTCGCCCCGGGGAAGGTAGCTCTGGGGCCAACGTCCTGACTTTC	.	TRBV6-2/TRBV6-3	TRBJ2-6	.
CASSVARLAGSPDTQYF	TGTGCCAGCAGCGTAGCTAGGCTAGCGGGGTCCCCAGATACGCAGTATTTT	TRBD2	TRBV9	TRBJ2-3	.
CSARETDRETQYF	TGCAGTGCTAGAGAGACTGACCGTGAGACCCAGTACTTC	.	TRBV20-1	TRBJ2-5	few
CASTGQPNQPQHF	TGTGCCAGCACTGGACAGCCCAATCAGCCCCAGCATTTT	.	TRBV2	TRBJ1-5	many
CASSPGDSRNQPQHF	TGTGCCAGCAGCCCCGGGGATTCGCGCAATCAGCCCCAGCATTTT	.	TRBV7-2	TRBJ1-5	.
CASSYQGDGSFNTEAFF	TGCGCCAGCAGCTATCAGGGTGATGGGTCTTTCAACACTGAAGCTTTCTTT	.	TRBV5-1	TRBJ1-1	many
CATSRPGRETQYF	TGTGCCACCAGCAGGCCTGGTCGGGAGACCCAGTACTTC	.	TRBV15	TRBJ2-5	.
CASSPARGSTDTQYF	TGTGCCAGCAGTCCCGCCAGGGGTAGCACAGATACGCAGTATTTT	.	TRBV7-8	TRBJ2-3	many
CASSLARQASSSYEQYF	TGTGCCAGCAGTTTAGCCCGACAGGCATCGAGCTCCTACGAGCAGTACTTC	.	TRBV12-3/TRBV12-4	TRBJ2-7	.
CASSFSGGWGTEAFF	TGCGCCAGCAGCTTCTCCGGCGGATGGGGCACTGAAGCTTTCTTT	.	TRBV5-1	TRBJ1-1	many
CASSSSRQGAREKLFF	TGTGCCAGCAGTTCATCTCGACAGGGGGCGCGTGAAAAACTGTTTTTT	TRBD1	TRBV6-5	TRBJ1-4	few
CSATPDTYEQYF	TGCAGTGCTACGCCGGATACTTACGAGCAGTACTTC	.	TRBV20-1	TRBJ2-7	.
CASSSAGTGEYTEAFF	TGTGCCAGCAGCTCCGCCGGGACAGGGGAATACACTGAAGCTTTCTTT	TRBD1	TRBV5-4	TRBJ1-1	few
CASSYPRTSDSYEQYF	TGTGCCAGCAGCTACCCCAGGACTAGCGATTCCTACGAGCAGTACTTC	TRBD2	TRBV7-2	TRBJ2-7	.
CASSYRRAAGWLFF	TGTGCCAGCAGTTACCGCAGGGCAGCAGGGTGGCTGTTTTTT	.	TRBV6-2/TRBV6-3	TRBJ2-2	.
CASSLGSGGQSPDTQYF	TGTGCCAGCAGCTTAGGATCTGGGGGACAGTCACCAGATACGCAGTATTTT	TRBD1	TRBV7-9	TRBJ2-3	.
CASSLIGTSGTGELFF	TGTGCCAGCAGCTTAATCGGGACTAGCGGGACCGGGGAGCTGTTTTTT	TRBD2	TRBV7-9	TRBJ2-2	many
CASRLKRASTDTQYF	TGTGCCAGCAGGCTCAAGCGGGCTAGCACAGATACGCAGTATTTT	.	TRBV12-3/TRBV12-4	TRBJ2-3	few
CASSFEGSEAFF	TGTGCCAGCAGTTTCGAGGGGTCTGAAGCTTTCTTT	.	TRBV12-3/TRBV12-4	TRBJ1-1	many
CATSDLDEQYF	TGTGCCACCAGTGATTTGGACGAGCAGTACTTC	.	TRBV24-1	TRBJ2-7	.
CASSPSWRPQHF	TGTGCCAGCAGCCCAAGCTGGCGGCCCCAGCATTTT	.	TRBV5-5	TRBJ1-5	.
CASIGQGNQPQHF	TGTGCCAGCATCGGACAGGGGAATCAGCCCCAGCATTTT	TRBD1	TRBV2	TRBJ1-5	few
CASSWADSGADVLTF	TGTGCCAGCAGTTGGGCAGATTCTGGGGCCGACGTCCTGACTTTC	.	TRBV12-3/TRBV12-4	TRBJ2-6	.
CASSDRSAGNTIYF	TGTGCCAGCAGTGACAGAAGCGCCGGAAACACCATATATTTT	.	TRBV2	TRBJ1-3	.
CSARDPKRGQETQYF	TGCAGTGCTAGAGACCCGAAGCGGGGACAAGAGACCCAGTACTTC	TRBD2	TRBV20-1	TRBJ2-5	.
CASSNILGYQNTGELFF	TGTGCCAGCAGCAACATATTGGGTTATCAGAACACCGGGGAGCTGTTTTTT	.	TRBV21-1	TRBJ2-2	few
CATSFQGYTNYGYTF	TGTGCCACCTCCTTTCAGGGGTACACTAACTATGGCTACACCTTC	.	TRBV10-3	TRBJ1-2	.
CSAWGKAYNEQFF	TGCAGTGCGTGGGGCAAGGCCTACAATGAGCAGTTCTTC	.	TRBV20-1	TRBJ2-1	few
CASSPNRELQNTEAFF	TGCGCCAGCAGCCCGAACAGGGAATTACAGAACACTGAAGCTTTCTTT	.	TRBV5-1	TRBJ1-1	.
CASSPPTPVIPHTQYF	TGTGCCAGCAGCCCTCCAACTCCAGTAATCCCTCATACGCAGTATTTT	.	TRBV7-2	TRBJ2-3	few
CASSAGAYEQYF	TGTGCCAGCAGTGCCGGAGCGTACGAGCAGTACTTC	.	TRBV6-5	TRBJ2-7	.
CASSPPFPDTQYF	TGTGCCAGCAGCCCCCCCTTTCCAGATACGCAGTATTTT	.	TRBV3-1	TRBJ2-3	.
CATSGGASYEQYF	TGTGCCACCAGCGGCGGAGCGAGCTACGAGCAGTACTTC	.	TRBV15	TRBJ2-7	.
CASSGTGGLQPQHF	TGTGCCAGCAGTGGGACAGGGGGCCTTCAGCCCCAGCATTTT	TRBD1	TRBV27	TRBJ1-5	many
CASSLEQGSYGYTF	TGTGCCAGCAGCTTAGAGCAGGGAAGCTATGGCTACACCTTC	.	TRBV7-2	TRBJ1-2	.
CASSLKLTGPAMGYNEQFF	TGCGCCAGCAGCCTGAAACTAACGGGCCCGGCCATGGGCTACAATGAGCAGTTCTTC	.	TRBV5-1	TRBJ2-1	.
CASSFRRGERTEAFF	TGTGCCAGCAGCTTTCGAAGGGGGGAACGCACTGAAGCTTTCTTT	.	TRBV7-2	TRBJ1-1	few
CSARPDPSTYEQYF	TGCAGTGCTAGACCGGACCCTTCTACCTACGAGCAGTACTTC	.	TRBV20-1	TRBJ2-7	.
CASSLSTSGAMGELFF	TGCGCCAGCAGCTTATCCACTAGCGGGGCGATGGGGGAGCTGTTTTTT	TRBD2	TRBV5-1	TRBJ2-2	few
CSARGILAGGNEQYF	TGCAGTGCTAGAGGAATACTAGCGGGAGGTAATGAGCAGTACTTC	TRBD2	TRBV20-1	TRBJ2-7	few
CASSRGQGDSTDTQYF	TGTGCCAGCAGCCGCGGACAGGGCGATAGCACAGATACGCAGTATTTT	TRBD1	TRBV7-9	TRBJ2-3	.